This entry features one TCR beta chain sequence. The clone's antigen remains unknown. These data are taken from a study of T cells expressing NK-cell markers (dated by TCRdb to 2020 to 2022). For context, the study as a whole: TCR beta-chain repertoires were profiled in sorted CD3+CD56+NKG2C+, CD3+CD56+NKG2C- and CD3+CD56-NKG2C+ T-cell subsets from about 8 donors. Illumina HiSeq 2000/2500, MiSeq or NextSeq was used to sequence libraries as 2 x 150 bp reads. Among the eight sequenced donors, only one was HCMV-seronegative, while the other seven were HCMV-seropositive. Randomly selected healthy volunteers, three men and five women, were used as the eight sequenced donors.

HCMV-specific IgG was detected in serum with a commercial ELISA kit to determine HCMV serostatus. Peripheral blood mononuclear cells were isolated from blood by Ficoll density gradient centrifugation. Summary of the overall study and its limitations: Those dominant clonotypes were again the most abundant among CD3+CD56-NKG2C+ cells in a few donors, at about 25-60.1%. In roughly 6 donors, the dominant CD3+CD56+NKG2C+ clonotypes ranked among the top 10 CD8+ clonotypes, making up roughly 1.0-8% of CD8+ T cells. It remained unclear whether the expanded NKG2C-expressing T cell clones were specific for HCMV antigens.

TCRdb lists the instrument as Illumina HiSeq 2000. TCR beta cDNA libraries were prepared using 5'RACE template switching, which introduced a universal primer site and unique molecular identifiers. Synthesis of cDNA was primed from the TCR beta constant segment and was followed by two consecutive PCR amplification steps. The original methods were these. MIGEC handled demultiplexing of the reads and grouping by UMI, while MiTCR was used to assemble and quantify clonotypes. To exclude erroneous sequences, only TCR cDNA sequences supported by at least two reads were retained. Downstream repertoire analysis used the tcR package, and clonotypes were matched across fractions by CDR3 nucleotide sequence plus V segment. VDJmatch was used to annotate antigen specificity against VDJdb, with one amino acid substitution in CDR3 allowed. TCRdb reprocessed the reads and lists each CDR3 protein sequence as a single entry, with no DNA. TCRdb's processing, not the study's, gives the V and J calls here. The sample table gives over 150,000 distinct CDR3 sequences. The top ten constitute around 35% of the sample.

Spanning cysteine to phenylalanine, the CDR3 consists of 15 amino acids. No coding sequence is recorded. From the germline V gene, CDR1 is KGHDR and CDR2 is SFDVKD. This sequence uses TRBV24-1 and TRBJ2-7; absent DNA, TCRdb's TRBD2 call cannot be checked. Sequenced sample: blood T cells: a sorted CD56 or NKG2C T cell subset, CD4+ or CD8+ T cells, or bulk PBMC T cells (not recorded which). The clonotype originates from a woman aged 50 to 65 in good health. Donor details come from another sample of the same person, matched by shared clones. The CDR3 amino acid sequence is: CATSELPGLAREQYF.